This T cell receptor beta chain was identified in a study of T cell responses to AZD1222 COVID-19 vaccine. V lost 1 base and J lost 1; bases outside the gene matches: 5. Per germline, CDR1 SNHLY and CDR2 FYNNEI. The CDR3 has 18 residues. Sequenced by immunoSEQ multiplex PCR; TCRdb stores in-frame clones only, minus some. The sample records roughly 91,000 clones, around nine tenths being singletons. In this sample, this clone turned up once. The source of this sequence is an adult in good health. This sample comprised peripheral blood, obtained on day 0 of AZD1222 vaccination. The chain links TRBV2 to TRBJ1-4; 11 bases are a match to TRBD1. CDR3 DNA sequence: TGTGCCAGCAGTGAAGGTTGGACAGGGGGCATAACTAATGAAAAACTGTTTTTT. It translates to CASSEGWTGGITNEKLFF.